What follows are 32 T cell receptor beta chains derived from one specimen sequenced in a study of chemoradiotherapy in HPV16-positive cancers (dated by TCRdb to about 2022). Library preparation employed the immunoSEQ multiplex PCR assay. Held by TCRdb, this immuneACCESS table contains in-frame sequences only and omits some clones. Under half of the omission traces to an unresolved V gene where checked; the cause of the rest is unknown. In this sample the table shows 9,000 to 13,000 clones, 74% of which occur a single time. Over 30% of the sample goes to the ten largest clones. Sampling was done from a patient who underwent chemoradiotherapy. The receptors derive from a human donor with HPV-associated anogenital cancer.

V is TRBV9 and J is TRBJ2-1, with D possibly being TRBD1 or TRBD2 (5 bases each). Germline CDR1 reads SGDLS; CDR2 reads YYNGEE. This CDR3 has 17 amino acids. V lost 2 bases and J lost 2, with 17 bases in between. The CDR3 region has the DNA TGTGCCAGCAGCGTTCCTCCCCCTGGGGGAACCTACAATGAGCAGTTCTTC. It translates to CASSVPPPGGTYNEQFF.

The chain employs TRBV9 and TRBJ2-3, with 10 bases identical to TRBD2. CDR3 length: 16 residues. With 0 bases clipped from V and 5 bases from J, the junction kept 6 bases outside the gene matches. Looked up from germline, CDR1 is SGDLS and CDR2 is YYNGEE. CDR3 DNA sequence: TGTGCCAGCAGCGTAGCTAGCGGGAGTGGAGGAGATACGCAGTATTTT. This gives the protein CASSVASGSGGDTQYF.

Here the CDR3 DNA reads TGCGCCAGCAGCCAAGAGGGGACAGACTACGAGCAGTACTTC. Translating gives CASSQEGTDYEQYF. The gene calls are TRBV4-1 and TRBJ2-7; 7 positions agree with TRBD1. The CDR3 is made up of 14 amino acids. V shed 0 bases, J shed 3 bases, and the junction held 2 bases outside the gene matches. Germline lookup yields CDR1 MGHRA and CDR2 YSYEKL.

The rearrangement links TRBV19 to TRBJ1-5, with D perhaps TRBD1 (6 bases). Germline loops: CDR1 LNHDA, CDR2 SQIVND (reference sequence). Trimming took 5 bases from V and 5 from J, leaving 16 bases between them. The CDR3 runs to 15 residues. The CDR3 protein is CASSHPGTRHQPQHF. CDR3 coding DNA: TGTGCCAGTAGTCACCCCGGGACAAGACATCAGCCCCAGCATTTT.

This clone was seen a few times. The rearrangement links TRBV19 to TRBJ2-5; tentative D call: TRBD1 (6 bases). Germline V gives CDR1 LNHDA, CDR2 SQIVND (reference sequence). There are 15 residues in the CDR3. With 0 bases removed from V and 2 bases from J, the gap between germline ends came to 10 bases. The CDR3 is CASSIDPGAQETQYF. The CDR3 DNA is TGTGCCAGTAGTATAGATCCAGGGGCACAAGAGACCCAGTACTTC.

CDR3 loop: CASSDRIPRASNQPQHF. The CDR3 nucleotides are TGTGCCAGCAGTGACAGAATACCAAGGGCTAGCAATCAGCCCCAGCATTTT. The V call is TRBV6-1, the J call TRBJ1-5; D call uncertain. The CDR3 has 17 residues. CDR1 is MNHNS, CDR2 SASEGT, per germline. V was pared by 3 bases and J by 0 bases, with 15 bases between.

The V and J genes are TRBV7-2 and TRBJ1-1; D might be TRBD1 (5 bases). The length of the CDR3 is 18 residues. V was cut by 2 bases and J by 6 bases, with 25 bases left in between. Germline-derived CDR1 and CDR2 are SGHTA and FQGNSA. The CDR3 DNA reads as TGTGCCAGCAGCTTAAGAAGGGACTTCATGTTAGGGTACGCTGAAGCTTTCTTT. Translated, it gives CASSLRRDFMLGYAEAFF.

The chain links TRBV5-8 to TRBJ1-5; no clear D. Per the germline V gene, CDR1 is SGHTS and CDR2 is YDEGEE. The length of the CDR3 is 16 residues. Trimming removed 4 bases at V and 3 bases at J, with 17 bases between. The CDR3 loop is CASSRAAARDNQPQHF. The CDR3 DNA reads TGTGCCAGCAGCCGTGCGGCAGCGCGGGACAATCAGCCCCAGCATTTT.

The V call is TRBV19, the J call TRBJ1-1; D is possibly TRBD1 (5 bases). CDR3 length equals 15 residues. CDR1 and CDR2 from the germline V gene are LNHDA and SQIVND (reference sequence). Trimming left V 0 bases short and J 5 bases short, with 13 bases between. DNA for the CDR3: TGTGCCAGTAGTATAGATCTCGGGGGGGTTACTGAAGCTTTCTTT. It encodes CASSIDLGGVTEAFF.

This chain links TRBV7-2 with TRBJ2-3; 11 nucleotides align to TRBD2. This CDR3 comprises 18 residues. CDR1 is SGHTA, CDR2 FQGNSA, per germline. With 0 bases clipped from V and 0 bases from J, the junction kept 5 bases outside the gene matches. CDR3 residues: CASSLAPRTSGSTDTQYF. The CDR3 DNA sequence: TGTGCCAGCAGCTTAGCGCCTCGGACTAGCGGGAGCACAGATACGCAGTATTTT.

The rearrangement joins TRBV10-3 to TRBJ1-3; D is uncertain. The germline gives CDR1 ENHRY, CDR2 SYGVKD. The CDR3 totals 14 residues. V dropped 6 bases and J dropped 1 base, with 10 bases sitting between them. CDR3 loop: CAISRGISGNTIYF. The DNA for the CDR3 is TGTGCCATCAGCCGCGGGATATCTGGAAACACCATATATTTT.

This clone was found once. The V and J genes are TRBV19 and TRBJ1-1, with 7 bases lining up with TRBD1. CDR1 LNHDA and CDR2 SQIVND come from the germline V gene (reference sequence). Germline trimming cut 3 bases from V and 4 bases from J; bases unmatched to any gene: 11. The CDR3 sequence is 16 residues long. Here the CDR3 reads CASSIVQGGMGTEAFF. The CDR3 DNA follows: TGTGCCAGTAGTATCGTCCAGGGGGGAATGGGCACTGAAGCTTTCTTT.

The chain carries TRBV29-1 and TRBJ2-3, with unresolved D. This CDR3 is built from 14 residues. V was pared by 0 bases and J by 0 bases, with 7 bases between. The V gene's germline CDR1 is SQVTM and CDR2 ANQGSEA. DNA for the CDR3: TGCAGCGTTGAAGATGGGTGGAGCACAGATACGCAGTATTTT. As protein: CSVEDGWSTDTQYF.

The V gene is TRBV12-5, the J gene TRBJ2-2; TRBD1 might be the D (6 bases). Germline V gene data show CDR1 as LGHNT and CDR2 as FRNRAP. This CDR3 region has 13 residues. The V end was cut by 10 bases, the J end by 1 base, with 10 bases between. The CDR3 here is CATRGQNTGELFF. The CDR3 DNA follows: TGTGCTACCCGGGGACAGAACACCGGGGAGCTGTTTTTT.

The V call is TRBV7-9, the J call TRBJ1-1, with unresolved D. Germline V lookup: CDR1 SEHNR, CDR2 FQNEAQ (reference sequence). The CDR3 is 12 residues long. V was clipped by 3 bases and J by 5 bases, with 7 bases between them. CDR3 bases: TGTGCCAGCAGCTTCACTTTGACTGAAGCTTTCTTT. Amino acid sequence: CASSFTLTEAFF.

V and J are TRBV6-1 and TRBJ1-1; D unresolved. The CDR3 length is 14 residues. Germline assignment: CDR1 MNHNS and CDR2 SASEGT. V was cut by 2 bases and J by 2 bases, with 9 bases left in between. The DNA for the CDR3 is TGTGCCAGCAGTGAACAAAACAGCAACACTGAAGCTTTCTTT. Its translation: CASSEQNSNTEAFF.

This clone showed up just once. This sequence joins TRBV5-1 and TRBJ1-1; tentative D call: TRBD1 (6 bases). V was trimmed by 2 bases and J by 0 bases, leaving 8 bases between them. In germline, CDR1 is SGHRS, CDR2 YFSETQ. CDR3 size: 14 residues. CDR3 amino acids: CASSLWDMNTEAFF. CDR3 DNA sequence: TGCGCCAGCAGCTTATGGGACATGAACACTGAAGCTTTCTTT. The full variable domain, in which reference TRBV5-1 and TRBJ1-1 provide the parts outside the CDR3, is KAGVTQTPRYLIKTRGQQVTLSCSPISGHRSVSWYQQTPGQGLQFLFEYFSETQRNKGNFPGRFSGRQFSNSRSEMNVSTLELGDSALYLCASSLWDMNTEAFFGQGTRLTVV.

This clone has only a few counts. The V gene is TRBV2, the J gene TRBJ1-5; TRBD1 aligns across 9 bases. There are 14 residues in the CDR3. V shed 4 bases, J shed 4 bases, and the junction held 2 bases outside the gene matches. Germline values: CDR1 SNHLY, CDR2 FYNNEI. CDR3 nucleotides: TGTGCCAGCAGTGGGGACAGGGTGAATCAGCCCCAGCATTTT. Translating gives CASSGDRVNQPQHF.

V and J are TRBV25-1 and TRBJ1-1; D remains ambiguous. The V gene lost 3 bases and the J gene lost 10 bases, with 9 bases spanning the gap. Germline V CDR1 and CDR2: MGHDK, SYGVNS. This CDR3 contains 11 residues. CDR3 sequence reads: CASSEGMVAFF. The CDR3 DNA sequence: TGTGCCAGCAGTGAGGGGATGGTAGCTTTCTTT.

This clone was recorded a few times. This rearrangement joins TRBV11-3 to TRBJ2-1; 10 bases align to TRBD1. CDR3 length equals 14 residues. The V and J ends lost 5 bases and 6 bases, in that order; junction bases with no gene match: 4. Germline-derived CDR1 and CDR2 are SGHNT and YENEEA. For the CDR3, the DNA is TGTGCCAGCAGCCCGGGACAGGGGTCCAATGAGCAGTTCTTC. It codes for CASSPGQGSNEQFF.

This clone was seen a few times. The rearrangement joins TRBV6-5 to TRBJ2-1, with 8 bases matching TRBD2. Germline V lookup: CDR1 MNHEY, CDR2 SVGAGI. The CDR3 totals 12 residues. V trimming: 5 bases; J trimming: 8 bases; junction bases outside the gene matches: 2. The CDR3 sequence: CASSHSGDEQFF. Here the CDR3 DNA reads TGTGCCAGCAGTCATAGCGGGGATGAGCAGTTCTTC.

This clone was observed a handful of times. The V call is TRBV19, the J call TRBJ2-3; D not resolved. The germline CDR1 and CDR2 sequences are LNHDA and SQIVND (reference sequence). This CDR3 is built from 12 residues. Trimming removed 4 bases from V and 1 base from J, with 3 bases in between. CDR3 amino acids: CASSRRTDTQYF. The CDR3 DNA sequence: TGTGCCAGTAGTAGACGCACAGATACGCAGTATTTT.

The chain uses TRBV14 and TRBJ2-1; 10 bases agree with TRBD2. The CDR3 spans 15 residues. The trim removed 3 bases at V and 6 bases at J, leaving 5 bases unmatched. Germline assignment: CDR1 SGHDN and CDR2 FVKESK. The CDR3 spells CASSQSGGASNEQFF. CDR3 sequence (DNA): TGTGCCAGCAGCCAGAGCGGGGGGGCCAGCAATGAGCAGTTCTTC.

The chain is built from TRBV6-4 and TRBJ2-3, with D possibly TRBD2 on 5 matching bases. Trimming cost V 0 bases and J 0 bases, with 7 bases left between them. Germline V gene sequence: CDR1 MRHNA, CDR2 SNTAGT. The CDR3 has 15 amino acids. The CDR3 loop is CASSDSGGSTDTQYF. CDR3 bases: TGTGCCAGCAGTGACTCCGGCGGGAGCACAGATACGCAGTATTTT.

The V and J genes are TRBV19 and TRBJ1-3, with TRBD1 identical over 7 bases. This CDR3 spans 15 amino acids. After removal of 6 bases from V and 1 base from J, the junction contained 6 bases not matched to a gene. Germline CDR1 LNHDA, CDR2 SQIVND (reference sequence). The CDR3 protein is CASSYRGYSGNTIYF. The CDR3 DNA reads TGTGCCAGTAGCTACAGGGGTTATTCTGGAAACACCATATATTTT.

J is TRBJ2-1 and V is TRBV5-8; D could derive from TRBD1 or TRBD2 (6 bases each). Germline V gene sequence: CDR1 SGHTS, CDR2 YDEGEE. The CDR3 length is 13 residues. The V and J ends lost 7 bases and 9 bases respectively, with 17 bases between them. The CDR3 nucleotides are TGTGCCAGCCTTCTGTTCGGGGGCATTGAGCAGTTCTTC. This sequence encodes CASLLFGGIEQFF.

This clone was seen once. The chain uses TRBV7-2 and TRBJ2-7, with 10 bases fitting TRBD1. The CDR3 length is 14 residues. Losses at the gene ends were 5 bases for V and 7 bases for J; bases not matched to a gene: 8. Germline CDR1 reads SGHTA; CDR2 reads FQGNSA. CDR3 bases: TGTGCCAGCAGCGTACGACAGGGGGCGGGGGAGCAGTACGTC. The encoded protein is CASSVRQGAGEQYV.

This sequence joins TRBV5-1 and TRBJ1-2; TRBD1 is a possible D gene (5 bases). The germline V gene has CDR1 SGHRS and CDR2 YFSETQ. The CDR3 totals 14 residues. Trimming took 8 bases from V and 4 from J, leaving 18 bases between them. The CDR3 loop is CASTEGTSFYGYTF. CDR3 sequence (DNA): TGCGCCAGTACAGAGGGGACTTCTTTCTATGGCTACACCTTC.

V and J are TRBV6-4 and TRBJ2-7; 9 nucleotides match TRBD2. The CDR3 extends over 13 amino acids. The trim removed 8 bases at V and 4 bases at J, leaving 6 bases unmatched. The V gene's germline CDR1 is MRHNA and CDR2 SNTAGT. The CDR3 reads CASVAGALYEQYV. The CDR3 nucleotides are TGTGCCAGCGTAGCGGGAGCCTTATACGAGCAGTACGTC.

The chain combines TRBV6-1 with TRBJ2-1; D is unresolved. V was pared by 6 bases and J by 8 bases, with 17 bases between. Germline V CDR1 and CDR2: MNHNS, SASEGT. The CDR3 covers 14 residues. As DNA, the CDR3 is TGTGCCAGCAGCCTAGTCGTCGGCAGCGATGAGCAGTTCTTC. This codes for CASSLVVGSDEQFF.

The V gene is TRBV7-2, the J gene TRBJ2-1; D is ambiguous. This CDR3 is built from 17 residues. Trimming removed 1 base from V and 3 bases from J, with 16 bases in between. Germline V gene sequence: CDR1 SGHTA, CDR2 FQGNSA. CDR3 nucleotide sequence: TGTGCCAGCAGCTTAGACCTATTCGGGTCAGGCTACAATGAGCAGTTCTTC. Encoded protein: CASSLDLFGSGYNEQFF.

The genes are TRBV4-1 and TRBJ2-7; 11 nucleotides match TRBD2. V shed 0 bases, J shed 6 bases, and the junction held 4 bases outside the gene matches. This CDR3 has 15 amino acids. CDR1 MGHRA and CDR2 YSYEKL come from the germline V gene. The CDR3 protein is CASSQELAGVREQYF. The CDR3 DNA reads as TGCGCCAGCAGCCAAGAACTAGCGGGAGTCCGCGAGCAGTACTTC.